This T cell receptor beta chain was captured in a study of control samples from healthy donors and cancer patients. CDR3 length: 14 amino acids. Looked up from germline, CDR1 is PRHDT and CDR2 is FYEKMQ (reference sequence). V was shortened by 2 bases and J by 6 bases, with 10 bases between the two germline ends. Repertoires were generated with immunoSEQ multiplex PCR, while TCRdb's copy carries only in-frame clones and drops some. The profile shows 150,000 to 200,000 clones, 91% of them singletons. Input material: blood. The chain employs TRBV13 and TRBJ2-2; D is perhaps TRBD1 (5 bases). This TCR was sampled from a woman in her forties in good health. The CDR3 loop is CASSLRQKAGELFF. CDR3 bases: TGTGCCAGCAGCTTAAGACAGAAAGCCGGGGAGCTGTTTTTT.